This T cell receptor (beta chain) was documented in a study of beta chain features in type 1 diabetes. The authors reverse transcribed all of the isolated RNA, so sequencing captured expressed TCRB transcripts. Naive, central memory and regulatory T cell samples yielded about 4 million reads on average. Measured with immunoSEQ multiplex PCR; TCRdb has only the in-frame clones, and not every one. The sample records 900,000 or so clones, roughly a sixth being singletons. Trimming took off 4 bases at V and 6 bases at J, with 18 bases between the two ends. CDR1 and CDR2 (germline): LNHDA, SQIVND (reference sequence). This CDR3 comprises 15 residues.

This chain connects TRBV19 to TRBJ2-5; D may correspond to TRBD1 or TRBD2 (5 bases each). Sequencing was carried out using naive CD4+ T cells from blood. This TCR derives from a woman aged 18-29 years in good health. The CDR3 nucleotides read TGTGCCAGTAGTACCACCGGGACGGCACCGAAGACCCAGTACTTC. Translating gives CASSTTGTAPKTQYF.